The entry below gives a single T cell receptor (beta chain) sequence along with its context. Its antigen is not known. Using immunoSEQ multiplex PCR, the repertoire was profiled, and TCRdb retains in-frame clones only, with some absent. The sample contains about 94,000 clones, around 85% of which appear only once. The data stem from a study of T cell responses to AZD1222 COVID-19 vaccine. General study points: Vaccine-associated CD4 TCRs ranged over spike, dominating at 160-218 and 743-854.

Germline CDR1 and CDR2: SGHAT and FQNNGV. Trimming removed 5 bases from V and 6 bases from J, with 14 bases in between. The CDR3 has 14 residues. The rearrangement uses TRBV11-2 and TRBJ2-1, with D perhaps matching TRBD2 (6 bases). Specimen: peripheral blood, collected 28 days after the second AZD1222 dose. The TCR comes from an adult who received the AZD1222 COVID-19 vaccine. CDR3 in DNA: TGTGCCAGCAGCCGAATGGTCGGGGGCAATGAGCAGTTCTTC. Translated: CASSRMVGGNEQFF.